This T cell receptor (beta chain) emerged from a study of cytomegalovirus exposure and HLA in healthy donors. Nominally healthy donors were sampled, though unrecorded immune exposures were likely. Germline V gene lookup returns CDR1 SGHNT and CDR2 YENEEA. CDR3 length equals 16 residues. Trimming cost V 5 bases and J 9 bases; bases outside gene matches: 17. Study results and limitations: In an earlier analysis, most TCR beta V segments were productive about 87% or about 30% of the time.

With regard to this clone: Its antigen is unknown.

With 60 Vbeta and 13 Jbeta primers, the PCR was carried out. Sequencing was performed with immunoSEQ multiplex PCR; in TCRdb, only in-frame clones are kept and a portion is missing. The table shows about 190,000 clones, with more than 75% occurring only once. The rearrangement joins TRBV11-3 to TRBJ2-5; TRBD1 matches at 8 bases. This clonotype originated in a woman aged 45-65 years in good health and CMV-seropositive. Source material: PBMCs. The CDR3 loop is CASSPPGAGGITAQYF. The CDR3, as DNA: TGTGCCAGCAGCCCCCCAGGGGCAGGGGGCATTACGGCCCAGTACTTC.